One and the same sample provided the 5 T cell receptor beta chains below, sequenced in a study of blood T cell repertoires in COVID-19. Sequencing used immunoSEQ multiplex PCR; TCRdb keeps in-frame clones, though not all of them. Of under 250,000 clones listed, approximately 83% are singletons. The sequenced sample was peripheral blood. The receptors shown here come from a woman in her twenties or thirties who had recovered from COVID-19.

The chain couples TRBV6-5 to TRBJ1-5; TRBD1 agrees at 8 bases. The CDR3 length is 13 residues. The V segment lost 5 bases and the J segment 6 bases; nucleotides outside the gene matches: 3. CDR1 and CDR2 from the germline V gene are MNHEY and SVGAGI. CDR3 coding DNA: TGTGCCAGCAGTAGGACAGGGACTCAGCCCCAGCATTTT. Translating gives CASSRTGTQPQHF.

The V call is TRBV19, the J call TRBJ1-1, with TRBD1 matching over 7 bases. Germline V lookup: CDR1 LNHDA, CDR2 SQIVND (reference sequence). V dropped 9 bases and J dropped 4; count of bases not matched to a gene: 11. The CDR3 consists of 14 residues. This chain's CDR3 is CASDPDRTGTEAFF. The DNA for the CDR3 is TGTGCCAGCGACCCGGACAGGACGGGCACTGAAGCTTTCTTT.

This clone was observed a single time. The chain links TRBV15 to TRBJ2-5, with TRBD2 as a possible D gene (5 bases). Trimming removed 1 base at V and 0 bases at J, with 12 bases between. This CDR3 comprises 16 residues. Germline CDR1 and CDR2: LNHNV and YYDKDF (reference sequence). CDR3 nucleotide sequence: TGTGCCACCAGCAGAGGCAGGAGGACGGACCAAGAGACCCAGTACTTC. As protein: CATSRGRRTDQETQYF.

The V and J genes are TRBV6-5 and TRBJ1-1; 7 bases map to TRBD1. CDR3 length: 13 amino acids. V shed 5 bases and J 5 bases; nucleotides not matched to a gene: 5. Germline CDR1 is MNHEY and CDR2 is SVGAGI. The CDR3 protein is CASSRTGGTEAFF. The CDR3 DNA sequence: TGTGCCAGCAGTCGGACAGGAGGGACTGAAGCTTTCTTT.

Here the CDR3 DNA reads TGTGCCAGCAGCCGGCGGACCAGCGGACGCTCCTACAATGAGCAGTTCTTC. Amino acid sequence: CASSRRTSGRSYNEQFF. This sequence joins TRBV14 and TRBJ2-1; maybe TRBD2 (5 bases). Trimming left V 4 bases short and J 0 bases short, with 16 bases between. Germline CDR1 SGHDN, CDR2 FVKESK. This CDR3 has 17 amino acids.